The T cell receptor beta chain under discussion was sequenced for a study of identical twins. General study points: Fewer insertions were carried by abundant cord blood beta clonotypes, but none was seen in memory repertoires. Cross-sectional statistics, not tracking of the same donors, supported the conclusions. Models, which agreed with sharing between unrelated individuals, nonetheless underestimated the out-of-frame TCR alpha sharing seen in monozygotic twins. With beta out-of-frame sequences, excess sharing by twins was weaker.

The CDR3 runs to 13 residues. Trimming removed 3 bases from V and 6 bases from J, with 11 bases in between. The germline V gene has CDR1 SGHVS and CDR2 FQNEAQ. Via MiXCR, TCRdb re-called the 5' RACE reads, giving one row per CDR3 protein. The table has approximately 300,000 distinct CDR3 sequences, less than 9.5% seen once. In regard to this clonotype: Its matching antigen is unknown.

This sample also belongs to another study, concerning yellow fever vaccine responses in identical twins.

The V gene is TRBV7-8, the J gene TRBJ1-1, with D possibly matching TRBD1 (5 bases). The sequence was obtained from a woman between 18 and 29 years old in good health. Sequenced sample: CD8+ T cells sorted from blood. CDR3 protein: CASSFQGGPEAFF. CDR3 in DNA: TGTGCCAGCAGCTTTCAGGGAGGGCCTGAAGCTTTCTTT.